What follows describes a single TCR beta chain. The sample originates from a study of cytomegalovirus exposure and HLA in healthy donors. The PCR employed 60 Vbeta primers together with 13 Jbeta primers. Sequencing used immunoSEQ multiplex PCR; TCRdb keeps in-frame clones, though not all of them. The table has about 100,000 clones, 77% seen once. This CDR3 has 14 residues. V lost 0 bases to trimming and J lost 7 bases, with 10 bases between them. The V gene's germline CDR1 is LNHDA and CDR2 SQIVND (reference sequence). The chain joins TRBV19 to TRBJ1-3; D ambiguous. The sample comprised PBMCs. The clonotype was recovered from a male donor in good health and CMV-seronegative. The CDR3 loop is CASSIDGRGNTIYF. The DNA for the CDR3 is TGTGCCAGTAGTATAGATGGCAGAGGGAACACCATATATTTT.